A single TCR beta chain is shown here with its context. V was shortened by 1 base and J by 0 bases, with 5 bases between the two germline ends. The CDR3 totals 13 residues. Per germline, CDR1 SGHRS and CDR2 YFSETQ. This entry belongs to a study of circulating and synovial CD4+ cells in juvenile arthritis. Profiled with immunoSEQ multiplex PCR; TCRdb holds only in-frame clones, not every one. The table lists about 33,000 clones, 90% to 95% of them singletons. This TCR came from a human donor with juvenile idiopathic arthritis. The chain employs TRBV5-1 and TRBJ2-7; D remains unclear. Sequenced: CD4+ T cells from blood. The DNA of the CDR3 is TGCGCCAGCAGCTTGCCCAGCTCCTACGAGCAGTACTTC. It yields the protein CASSLPSSYEQYF.